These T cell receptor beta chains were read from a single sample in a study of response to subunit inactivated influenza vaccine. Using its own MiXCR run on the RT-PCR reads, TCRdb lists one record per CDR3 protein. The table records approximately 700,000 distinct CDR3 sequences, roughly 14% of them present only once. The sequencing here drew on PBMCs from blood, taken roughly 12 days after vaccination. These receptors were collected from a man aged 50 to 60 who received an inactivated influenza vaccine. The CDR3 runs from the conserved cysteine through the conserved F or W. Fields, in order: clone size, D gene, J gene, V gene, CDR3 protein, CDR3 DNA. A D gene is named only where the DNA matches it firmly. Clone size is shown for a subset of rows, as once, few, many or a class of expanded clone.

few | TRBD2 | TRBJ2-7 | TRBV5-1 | CASRGGTSGTTYEQYF | TGCGCCAGCAGAGGGGGGACTAGCGGAACTACCTACGAGCAGTACTTC
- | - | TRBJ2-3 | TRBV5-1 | CASSSRTEYTDTQYF | TGCGCCAGCAGCTCAAGGACTGAGTACACAGATACGCAGTATTTT
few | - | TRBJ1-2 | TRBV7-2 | CASSLSRDLVADGYTF | TGTGCCAGCAGCTTATCCAGGGACCTAGTGGCGGATGGCTACACCTTC
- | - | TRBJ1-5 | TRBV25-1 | CASSGRPDQPQHF | TGTGCCAGCAGTGGGCGGCCCGATCAGCCCCAGCATTTT
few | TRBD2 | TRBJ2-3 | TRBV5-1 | CASSLFLAGDDTQYF | TGCGCCAGCAGCTTGTTCCTAGCGGGGGACGATACGCAGTATTTT
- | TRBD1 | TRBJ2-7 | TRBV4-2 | CASSQRTGQPYEQYF | TGTGCCAGCAGCCAGAGAACGGGACAGCCTTACGAGCAGTACTTC
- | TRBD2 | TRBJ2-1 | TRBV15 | CATSAGAYNEQFF | TGTGCCACATCAGCGGGAGCCTACAATGAGCAGTTCTTC
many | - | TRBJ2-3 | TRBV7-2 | CASSRIRTDTQYF | TGTGCCAGCAGCCGCATCCGGACAGATACGCAGTATTTT
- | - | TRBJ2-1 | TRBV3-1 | CASSQVLLASGEQFF | TGTGCCAGCAGCCAAGTACTACTAGCCTCGGGGGAGCAGTTCTTC
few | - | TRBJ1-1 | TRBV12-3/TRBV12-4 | CASIQGGSTEAFF | TGTGCCAGCATCCAAGGTGGTTCCACTGAAGCTTTCTTT
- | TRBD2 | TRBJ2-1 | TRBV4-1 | CASSQAGGLAGVGEQFF | TGCGCCAGCAGCCAAGCGGGGGGACTAGCGGGAGTGGGTGAGCAGTTCTTC
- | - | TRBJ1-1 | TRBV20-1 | CSALAGLRNTEAFF | TGCAGTGCTTTGGCCGGTTTGAGGAACACTGAAGCTTTCTTT
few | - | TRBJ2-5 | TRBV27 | CASSLGVVGETQYF | TGTGCCAGCAGTTTGGGCGTGGTGGGGGAGACCCAGTACTTC
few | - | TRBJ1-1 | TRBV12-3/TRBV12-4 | CASSFGGALRTEAFF | TGTGCCAGCAGTTTCGGGGGGGCGTTGAGGACTGAAGCTTTCTTT
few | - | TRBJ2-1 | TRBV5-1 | CASSSHWERTNNEQFF | TGCGCCAGCAGCTCCCATTGGGAGCGGACCAACAATGAGCAGTTCTTC
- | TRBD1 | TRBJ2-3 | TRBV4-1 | CASSQTGDGTDTQYF | TGCGCCAGCAGCCAAACAGGGGACGGCACAGATACGCAGTATTTT
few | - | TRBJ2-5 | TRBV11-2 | CASSLNRQGRETQYF | TGTGCCAGCAGCTTAAATCGTCAGGGGCGAGAGACCCAGTACTTC
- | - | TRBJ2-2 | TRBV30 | CAWSVNKGQVTGELFF | TGTGCCTGGAGTGTAAATAAAGGACAAGTAACCGGGGAGCTGTTTTTT
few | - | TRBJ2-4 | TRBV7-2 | CASSLEDAQYF | TGTGCCAGCAGCTTAGAGGACGCTCAGTACTTC
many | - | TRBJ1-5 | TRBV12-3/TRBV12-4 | CASSLGAGAQHF | TGTGCCAGCAGTTTAGGGGCGGGGGCCCAGCATTTT
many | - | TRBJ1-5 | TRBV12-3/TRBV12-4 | CASSLGDQPQHF | TGTGCCAGCAGTTTAGGGGATCAGCCCCAGCATTTT
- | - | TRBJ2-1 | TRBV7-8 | CASSLGATPRNEQFF | TGTGCCAGCAGCTTAGGGGCGACTCCACGCAATGAGCAGTTCTTC